Detailed here is one T cell receptor (beta chain). Patients aged 18 to 65 had newly diagnosed hyperthyroidism of under 2 months' duration. Sample collection date corresponds to first hyperthyroidism diagnosis, prior to any ophthalmopathy symptoms. PBMCs were collected from an approximately 10 ml volume of fresh peripheral blood. TCR beta CDR3 region amplification was performed from RNA transcripts. The HTBI primer set drove a first-round RT-PCR of the TCR CDR3. Via MiXCR, TCRdb re-called the multiplex PCR reads, giving one row per CDR3 protein. This table holds fewer than 900,000 distinct CDR3 sequences, approximately 19% found once. This specimen comes from a study of T cells in Graves' hyperthyroidism and ophthalmopathy. Looked up from germline, CDR1 is WNHNN and CDR2 is SYGVQD (reference sequence). The CDR3 is made up of 13 amino acids. Trimming removed 3 bases from V and 3 bases from J, with 5 bases in between.

Sequenced sample: blood. The source is a woman between 45 and 65 years old with Graves' hyperthyroidism that later progressed to Graves' ophthalmopathy. The chain uses TRBV10-1 and TRBJ2-2, with unresolved D. The CDR3 DNA is TGCGCCAGCAGTGACTGGGACACCGGGGAGCTGTTTTTT. Translation gives CASSDWDTGELFF.